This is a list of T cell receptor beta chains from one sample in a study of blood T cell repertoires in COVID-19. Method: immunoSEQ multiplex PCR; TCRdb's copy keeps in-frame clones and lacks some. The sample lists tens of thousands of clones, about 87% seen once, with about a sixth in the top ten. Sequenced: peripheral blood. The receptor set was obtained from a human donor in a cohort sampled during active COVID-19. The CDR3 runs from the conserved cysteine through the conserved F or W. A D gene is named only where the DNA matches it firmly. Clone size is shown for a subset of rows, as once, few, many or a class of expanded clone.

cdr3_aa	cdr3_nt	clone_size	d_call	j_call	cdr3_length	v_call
CASSLAAVNQPQHF	TGTGCCAGCAGCTTAGCGGCGGTAAATCAGCCCCAGCATTTT	NA	NA	TRBJ1-5	14	TRBV7-2
CASSPLQGTGNTIYF	TGTGCCAGCTCACCTCTACAGGGAACTGGAAACACCATATATTTT	NA	NA	TRBJ1-3	15	TRBV18
CASVTGRGNQPQHF	TGTGCCAGTGTGACAGGGAGAGGCAATCAGCCCCAGCATTTT	NA	TRBD1	TRBJ1-5	14	TRBV19
CASSSAPRGSGNTIYF	TGTGCCAGCAGTTCCGCTCCCAGGGGCTCTGGAAACACCATATATTTT	NA	NA	TRBJ1-3	16	TRBV6-5
CASSQDRGGGAAFF	TGTGCCAGCAGCCAAGATCGGGGAGGGGGTGCAGCTTTCTTT	NA	NA	TRBJ1-1	14	TRBV3-1/TRBV3-2
CASSSIGTRVTDTQYF	TGCGCCAGCAGCTCGATCGGGACTAGAGTCACAGATACGCAGTATTTT	NA	TRBD2	TRBJ2-3	16	TRBV5-1
CASNWTAQAFF	TGCGCCAGCAATTGGACAGCCCAAGCTTTCTTT	NA	NA	TRBJ1-1	11	TRBV5-1
CASRMTGSGNTIYF	TGTGCCAGCCGGATGACAGGGTCTGGAAACACCATATATTTT	NA	TRBD1	TRBJ1-3	14	TRBV6-5
CASSKEKGQGNNEQFF	TGTGCCAGCAGCAAAGAAAAGGGACAGGGAAACAATGAGCAGTTCTTC	NA	NA	TRBJ2-1	16	TRBV21-1
CASRSSGGRYEKLFF	TGTGCCAGCAGGTCCTCGGGGGGCAGATATGAAAAACTGTTTTTT	NA	NA	TRBJ1-4	15	TRBV6-5
CASSLGQGSEKLFF	TGTGCCAGCAGCTTAGGGCAGGGAAGTGAAAAACTGTTTTTT	NA	NA	TRBJ1-4	14	TRBV7-9
CASSQDYGQGWSEQYF	TGCGCCAGCAGCCAAGATTACGGACAGGGATGGAGCGAGCAGTACTTC	NA	TRBD1	TRBJ2-7	16	TRBV4-1
CAISEVLGTDEAFF	TGTGCCATCAGTGAGGTGCTGGGGACAGACGAAGCTTTCTTT	NA	TRBD1	TRBJ1-1	14	TRBV10-3
CASSQVWREGPENGYTF	TGTGCCAGCAGCCAAGTCTGGAGGGAGGGCCCGGAGAATGGCTACACCTTC	NA	NA	TRBJ1-2	17	TRBV3-1/TRBV3-2
CASSLSRGGPEAFF	TGTGCCAGCAGCTTATCCCGGGGGGGCCCTGAAGCTTTCTTT	NA	NA	TRBJ1-1	14	TRBV7-2
CSASDQGNYYGYTF	TGCAGTGCTAGTGACCAGGGTAACTACTATGGCTACACCTTC	few	NA	TRBJ1-2	14	TRBV20-1
CASSLERETSTDTQYF	TGTGCCAGCAGCTTAGAACGGGAGACGAGCACAGATACGCAGTATTTT	NA	NA	TRBJ2-3	16	TRBV11-2